The clone carrying this TCR beta chain was counted only a few times. The data stem from a study of T cells in Graves' hyperthyroidism and ophthalmopathy. The investigators amplified TCR beta CDR3 regions from RNA transcripts. The HTBI primer set served for first-round RT-PCR of the TCR CDR3. TCRdb called the multiplex PCR reads again in MiXCR, with one record for every CDR3 protein. Found here are around 530,000 distinct CDR3 sequences, 17% of them singletons; the top ten hold under 20%. This CDR3 is 19 amino acids long. The ends lost 4 bases at V and 2 bases at J; junction bases unmatched: 12. Germline V lookup: CDR1 SGHTA, CDR2 FQGTGA.

This clonotype was obtained from a woman younger than 30 with Graves' ophthalmopathy. Sequencing was performed on blood. V is TRBV7-3 and J is TRBJ2-1, with TRBD1 identical over 12 bases. Here the CDR3 reads CASSSLPSGTGGPYNEQFF. DNA for the CDR3: TGTGCCAGCAGCTCATTACCGTCCGGGACAGGGGGCCCCTACAATGAGCAGTTCTTC.